The clone carrying this T cell receptor (beta chain) came up once. The antigen is undetermined. One end of the junction does not line up with germline, which may come from a read error. The V gene's germline CDR1 is SQVTM and CDR2 ANQGSEA. CDR3 length: 11 residues. TCRdb itself ran the RT-PCR reads through MiXCR, one entry per CDR3 protein. This sample has about 310,000 distinct CDR3 sequences, with around a fifth found just once. This entry belongs to a study of response to subunit inactivated influenza vaccine. Notes on the study in general: The study's authors posited that every seasonal influenza vaccination enlists few new T cells.

The sequence derives from a man between 50 and 75 years old who received an inactivated influenza vaccine. The material sequenced was PBMCs from blood, taken 21 months after vaccination. The J gene is TRBJ2-7, the V gene TRBV29-1; TRBD2 might be the D (7 bases). The CDR3 nucleotides are TGCAGCGTTGAGGGGGCGGGGGCGCCTCAATTC. This sequence encodes CSVEGAGAPQF.